This T cell receptor (beta chain) was retrieved from a study of CD8 T cells in ankylosing spondylitis. Scientists made TCR beta libraries using quantitative 5'-RACE with molecular barcodes. Each CDR3 protein is one row after TCRdb ran MiXCR on the 5' RACE reads. This repertoire shows approximately 220,000 distinct CDR3 sequences, roughly 25% found once; its top ten account for 6.6%. Germline CDR1 reads SGHRS; CDR2 reads YFSETQ. The V and J ends lost 0 bases and 2 bases, in that order; junction bases with no gene match: 4. This CDR3 comprises 15 residues. The chain joins TRBV5-1 to TRBJ2-5, with TRBD1 matching 7 bases. The TCR sequence derives from a male donor with ankylosing spondylitis or in good health (not recorded which). Sequencing was carried out using blood, either unsorted or a sorted T cell fraction (not recorded which). The CDR3 spells CASSLGTGVQETQYF. DNA of the CDR3: TGCGCCAGCAGCTTGGGGACAGGAGTTCAAGAGACCCAGTACTTC.